This T cell receptor (beta chain) was recorded in a study of human T cells and chemical hapten exposure. Study-wide background: The patch tests put 0.01% DPC on the skin of the upper back and were read 6 days later.

Documented time point: patch test 2, 6 weeks after DPC sensitization. Treatment indicated: therapeutic diphenylcyclopropenone sensitization with weekly scalp DPC. TCRdb re-called the RACE reads with MiXCR, one entry per CDR3 protein. Of about 110,000 distinct CDR3 sequences in the sample, roughly 10% were seen once. This clonotype was picked up a small number of times. The CDR3 covers 18 residues. Germline CDR1 reads LNHDA; CDR2 reads SQIVND (reference sequence). Unmatched junction bases numbered 11, after V lost 3 bases and J lost 0 bases. The sequenced sample was whole blood, obtained in connection with sensitization to the hapten diphenylcyclopropenone (DPC). The rearrangement links TRBV19 to TRBJ2-1; 7 bases line up with TRBD2. The sequence derives from a woman in her thirties or forties with alopecia areata. Some clones in this sample may be carry-over from other donors' samples. DNA for the CDR3: TGTGCCAGTAGTATTGAGCAGCGGGGACTCAGCTCCTACAATGAGCAGTTCTTC. It yields the protein CASSIEQRGLSSYNEQFF. Using reference TRBV19 and TRBJ2-1 for the parts outside the CDR3, the full variable domain is DGGITQSPKYLFRKEGQNVTLSCEQNLNHDAMYWYRQDPGQGLRLIYYSQIVNDFQKGDIAEGYSVSREKKESFPLTVTSAQKNPTAFYLCASSIEQRGLSSYNEQFFGPGTRLTVL.